Listed here are 2 T cell receptor beta chains from one sample, sequenced in a study of cytomegalovirus exposure and HLA in healthy donors. Primers: 60 Vbeta forward and 13 Jbeta reverse. This table comes from immunoSEQ multiplex PCR, and its TCRdb copy is limited to in-frame clones, with some not included. The sample includes under 110,000 clones, about 80% of them seen just once. Sequenced sample: PBMCs. These receptor sequences come from a man aged 40-49 years in good health and CMV-seronegative.

Remarks on this clone: This same CDR3 is encoded by further DNA sequences in the sample. The chain combines TRBV27 with TRBJ1-5, with a weak D call TRBD1 (6 bases). Germline loops: CDR1 MNHEY, CDR2 SMNVEV (reference sequence). V was clipped by 3 bases and J by 2 bases, with 8 bases between them. This CDR3 contains 14 residues. CDR3 coding DNA: TGTGCCAGCAGTTTCGCAGGGGGCAATCAGCCCCAGCATTTT. Amino acid sequence: CASSFAGGNQPQHF.

The chain recombines TRBV28 with TRBJ1-5, with TRBD1 matching over 8 bases. This CDR3 comprises 15 residues. The ends lost 5 bases at V and 11 bases at J; junction bases unmatched: 14. Germline-derived CDR1 and CDR2 are MDHEN and SYDVKM. DNA for the CDR3: TGTGCCAGCAGTCCCGGGGGGCAGGGGGCCAGGACCCAGCATTTT. Amino acid sequence: CASSPGGQGARTQHF. Variable domain in full (rest from reference TRBV28 and TRBJ1-5): DVKVTQSSRYLVKRTGEKVFLECVQDMDHENMFWYRQDPGLGLRLIYFSYDVKMKEKGDIPEGYSVSREKKERFSLILESASTNQTSMYLCASSPGGQGARTQHFGDGTRLSIL.